This TCR beta chain was sequenced in a study of blood T cells in healthy people across ages. Germline CDR1 reads SGHVS; CDR2 reads FNYEAQ. The CDR3 contains 15 residues. A note on this clonotype: Antigen: not known.

General study results and limits: Roughly linear declines in TCR beta diversity per million T cells occurred with age. Compared with aged donors, long-lived donors showed fewer expanded clones, suggesting selection.

Next came a second PCR, run for about 7 to 12 cycles, which used a sample-barcoded 5' primer along with a J-beta primer mix. Using its own MiXCR run on the 5' RACE reads, TCRdb lists one record per CDR3 protein. The sample includes about 1.5 million distinct CDR3 sequences, 42% of them seen just once. This clonotype was obtained from a woman younger than 35 in good health. This sequence joins TRBV7-6 and TRBJ2-4; TRBD2 aligns across 14 bases. The closer fit of TRBJ2-7 to the DNA end suggests the J call may be wrong. Sequenced material: blood. This CDR3 is CASSQRLAGGDEQYF. The CDR3 DNA is TGTGCCAGCAGCCAGAGACTAGCGGGAGGGGACGAGCAGTACTTC.